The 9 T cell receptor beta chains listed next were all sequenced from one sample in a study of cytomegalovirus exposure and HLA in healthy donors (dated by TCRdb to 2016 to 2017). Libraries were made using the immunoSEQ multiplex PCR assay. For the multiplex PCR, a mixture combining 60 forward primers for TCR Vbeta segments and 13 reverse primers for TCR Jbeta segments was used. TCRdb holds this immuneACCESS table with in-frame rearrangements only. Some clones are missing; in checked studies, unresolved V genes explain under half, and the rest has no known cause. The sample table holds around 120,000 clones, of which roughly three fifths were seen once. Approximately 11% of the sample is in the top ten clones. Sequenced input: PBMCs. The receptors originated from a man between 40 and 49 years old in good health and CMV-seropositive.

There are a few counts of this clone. CDR3 amino acids: CASSSPQDAGELFF. The CDR3 region has the DNA TGTGCCAGCAGCTCGCCCCAGGATGCCGGGGAGCTGTTTTTT. The genes are TRBV7-9 and TRBJ2-2; D gene unclear. CDR3 size: 14 residues. CDR1 and CDR2 from the germline V gene are SEHNR and FQNEAQ (reference sequence). The V end was cut by 4 bases, the J end by 6 bases, with 12 bases between.

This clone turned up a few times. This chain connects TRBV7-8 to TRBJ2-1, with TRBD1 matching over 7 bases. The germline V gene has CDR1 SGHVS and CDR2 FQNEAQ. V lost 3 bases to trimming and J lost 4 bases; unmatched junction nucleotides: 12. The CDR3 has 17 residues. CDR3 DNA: TGTGCCAGCAGCTTCTTCCCCTCCCGGGACAGTTACAATGAGCAGTTCTTC. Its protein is CASSFFPSRDSYNEQFF.

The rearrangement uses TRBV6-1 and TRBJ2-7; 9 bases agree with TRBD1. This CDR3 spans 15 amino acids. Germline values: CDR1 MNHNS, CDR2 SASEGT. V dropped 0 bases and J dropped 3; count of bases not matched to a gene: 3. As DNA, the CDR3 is TGTGCCAGCAGTGAAGCTTGGGGACAGGGCTACGAGCAGTACTTC. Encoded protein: CASSEAWGQGYEQYF.

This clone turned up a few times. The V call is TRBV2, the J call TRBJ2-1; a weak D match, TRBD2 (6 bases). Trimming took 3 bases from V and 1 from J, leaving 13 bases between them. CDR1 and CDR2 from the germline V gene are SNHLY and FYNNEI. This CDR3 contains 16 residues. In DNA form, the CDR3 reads TGTGCCAGCAGTGAGTTTGGAGGGCTATCCTACAATGAGCAGTTCTTC. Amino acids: CASSEFGGLSYNEQFF.

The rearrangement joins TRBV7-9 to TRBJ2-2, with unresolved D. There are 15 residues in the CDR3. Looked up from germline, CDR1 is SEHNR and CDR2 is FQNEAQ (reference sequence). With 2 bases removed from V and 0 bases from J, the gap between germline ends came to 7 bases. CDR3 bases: TGTGCCAGCAGCTTAATGGCTCCGAACACCGGGGAGCTGTTTTTT. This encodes CASSLMAPNTGELFF.

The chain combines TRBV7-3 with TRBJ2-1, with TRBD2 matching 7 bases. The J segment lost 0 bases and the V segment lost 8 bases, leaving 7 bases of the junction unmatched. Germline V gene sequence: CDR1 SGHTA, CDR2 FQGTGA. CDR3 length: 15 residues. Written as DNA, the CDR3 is TGTGCCAGCGGGGAGGGGTTAGGCTCCTACAATGAGCAGTTCTTC. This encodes CASGEGLGSYNEQFF.

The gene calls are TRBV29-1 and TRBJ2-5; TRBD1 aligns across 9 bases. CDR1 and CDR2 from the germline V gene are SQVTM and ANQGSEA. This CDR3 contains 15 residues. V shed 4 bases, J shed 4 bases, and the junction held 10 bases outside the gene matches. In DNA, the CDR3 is TGCAGCGTTGGGGTATACGGGACAGGGATAGAGACCCAGTACTTC. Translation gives CSVGVYGTGIETQYF.

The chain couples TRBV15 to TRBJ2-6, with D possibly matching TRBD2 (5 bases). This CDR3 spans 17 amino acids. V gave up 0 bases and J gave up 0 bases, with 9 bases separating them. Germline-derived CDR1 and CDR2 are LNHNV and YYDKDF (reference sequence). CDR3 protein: CATSRDLGSSGANVLTF. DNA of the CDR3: TGTGCCACCAGCAGAGATCTGGGGAGCTCTGGGGCCAACGTCCTGACTTTC.

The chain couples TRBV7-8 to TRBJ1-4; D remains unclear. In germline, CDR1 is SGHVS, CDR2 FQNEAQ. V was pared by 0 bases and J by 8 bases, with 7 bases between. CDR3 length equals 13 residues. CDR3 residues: CASSLAQQEKLFF. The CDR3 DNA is TGTGCCAGCAGCTTAGCGCAACAGGAAAAACTGTTTTTT.